This T cell receptor beta chain was recorded in a study of PD-1 blockade in mismatch repair-deficient tumors. CDR3 length: 13 amino acids. V was shortened by 4 bases and J by 5 bases, with 13 bases between the two germline ends. Germline V CDR1 and CDR2: SGHNT, YYREEE (reference sequence). This table comes from immunoSEQ multiplex PCR, and its TCRdb copy is limited to in-frame clones, with some not included. The sample includes just under 80,000 clones, roughly 80% of them seen just once. PCR or immunohistochemistry showed mismatch repair deficiency in every enrolled patient. V gene TRBV5-4 combines with J gene TRBJ2-7; D gene uncertain. Sequencing used peripheral blood, obtained 44 weeks after starting pembrolizumab. The source is an adult with mismatch repair-deficient cancer. The CDR3 bases are TGTGCCAGCAGCCAACCGGCTGGGGACGAGCAGTACTTC. Amino acid sequence: CASSQPAGDEQYF.